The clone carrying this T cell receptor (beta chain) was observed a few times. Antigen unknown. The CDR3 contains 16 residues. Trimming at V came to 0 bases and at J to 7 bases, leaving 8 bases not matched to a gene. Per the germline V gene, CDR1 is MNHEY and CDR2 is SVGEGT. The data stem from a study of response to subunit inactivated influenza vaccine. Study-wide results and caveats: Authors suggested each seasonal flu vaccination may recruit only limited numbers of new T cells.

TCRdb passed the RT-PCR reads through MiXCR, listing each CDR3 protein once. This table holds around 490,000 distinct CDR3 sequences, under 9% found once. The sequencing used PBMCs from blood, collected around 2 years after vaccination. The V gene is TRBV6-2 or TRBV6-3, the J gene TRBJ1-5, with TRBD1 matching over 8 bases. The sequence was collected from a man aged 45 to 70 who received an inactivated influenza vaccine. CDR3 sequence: CASSYSSRGLGQPQHF. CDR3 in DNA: TGTGCCAGCAGTTACTCCTCCAGGGGGCTCGGGCAGCCCCAGCATTTT.